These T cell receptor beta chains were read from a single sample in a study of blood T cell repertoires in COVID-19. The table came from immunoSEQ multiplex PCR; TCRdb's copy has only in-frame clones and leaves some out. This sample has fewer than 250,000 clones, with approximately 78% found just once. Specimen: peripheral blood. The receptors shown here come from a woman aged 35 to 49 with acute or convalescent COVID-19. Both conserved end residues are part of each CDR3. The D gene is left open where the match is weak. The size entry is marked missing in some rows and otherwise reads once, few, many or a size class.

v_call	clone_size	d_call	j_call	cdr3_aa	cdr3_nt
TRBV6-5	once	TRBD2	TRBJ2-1	CASSWVAGGPDEQFF	TGTGCCAGCAGTTGGGTAGCGGGGGGGCCCGATGAGCAGTTCTTC
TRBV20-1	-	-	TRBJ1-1	CSARGRTEAFF	TGCAGTGCTAGGGGGCGCACTGAAGCTTTCTTT
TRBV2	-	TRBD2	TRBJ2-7	CASGTNYEQYF	TGTGCCAGCGGGACTAATTACGAGCAGTACTTC
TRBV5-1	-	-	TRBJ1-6	CASRESSYNSPLHF	TGCGCCAGCAGGGAGAGCTCCTATAATTCACCCCTCCACTTT
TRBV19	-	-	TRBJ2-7	CASSRTITYEQYF	TGTGCCAGTAGTCGGACTATTACCTACGAGCAGTACTTC
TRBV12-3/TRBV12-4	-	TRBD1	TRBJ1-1	CASSRQGWVAFF	TGTGCCAGCAGCAGACAGGGGTGGGTAGCTTTCTTT
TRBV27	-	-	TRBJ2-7	CASSLTGVEGYEQYF	TGTGCCAGCAGTTTAACTGGCGTGGAGGGCTACGAGCAGTACTTC
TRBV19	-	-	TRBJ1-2	CASNGDGGYTF	TGTGCCAGTAACGGAGACGGAGGCTACACCTTC
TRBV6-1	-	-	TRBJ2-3	CASSEGGRGYTDTQYF	TGTGCCAGCAGTGAAGGCGGCAGGGGATACACAGATACGCAGTATTTT
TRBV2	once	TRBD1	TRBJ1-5	CASSEALTGTSNQPQHF	TGTGCCAGCAGTGAAGCGCTGACAGGGACCAGCAATCAGCCCCAGCATTTT
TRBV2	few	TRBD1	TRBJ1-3	CASKRGQGNTIYF	TGTGCCAGCAAGAGGGGACAGGGAAACACCATATATTTT
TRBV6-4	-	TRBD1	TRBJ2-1	CASSEQTGTEQFF	TGTGCCAGCAGTGAGCAGACAGGGACAGAGCAGTTCTTC
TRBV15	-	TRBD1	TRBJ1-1	CATSREGTGLNTEAFF	TGTGCCACCAGCAGAGAGGGGACAGGGTTGAACACTGAAGCTTTCTTT
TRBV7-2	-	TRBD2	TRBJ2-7	CASSLGLAGGAYEQYF	TGTGCCAGCAGCTTAGGACTGGCGGGAGGGGCCTACGAGCAGTACTTC
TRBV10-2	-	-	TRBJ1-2	CASSEARARGYTF	TGCGCCAGCAGTGAGGCCAGGGCTCGAGGCTACACCTTC
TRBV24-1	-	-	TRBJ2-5	CATSDFRSQETQYF	TGTGCCACCAGTGATTTCCGGTCCCAAGAGACCCAGTACTTC
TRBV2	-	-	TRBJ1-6	CASRGGTSPLHF	TGTGCCAGCAGGGGAGGGACTTCACCCCTCCACTTT
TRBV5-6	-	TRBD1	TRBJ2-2	CASTGAGTVNTGELFF	TGTGCCAGCACCGGAGCCGGGACAGTTAACACCGGGGAGCTGTTTTTT
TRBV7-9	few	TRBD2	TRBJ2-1	CASSKTLADEQFF	TGTGCCAGCAGCAAAACCCTAGCGGATGAGCAGTTCTTC
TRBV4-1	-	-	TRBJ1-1	CASSRDTGIEAFF	TGCGCCAGCAGCCGAGATACAGGGATTGAAGCTTTCTTT
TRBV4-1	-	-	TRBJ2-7	CASSRQPGATYEQYF	TGCGCCAGCAGCCGCCAACCAGGGGCCACCTACGAGCAGTACTTC
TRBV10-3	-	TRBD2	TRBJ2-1	CAMSREGLDEQFF	TGTGCCATGTCGCGGGAGGGATTGGATGAGCAGTTCTTC
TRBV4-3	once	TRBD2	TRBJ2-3	CASSPRGGEDTQYF	TGCGCCAGCAGCCCGCGGGGAGGGGAAGATACGCAGTATTTT
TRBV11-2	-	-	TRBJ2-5	CASSSLRGRETQYF	TGTGCCAGCAGTTCTCTTAGGGGAAGAGAGACCCAGTACTTC
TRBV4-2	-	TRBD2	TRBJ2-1	CASSQESSGGPGEQFF	TGTGCCAGCAGCCAGGAGTCTAGCGGGGGGCCGGGAGAGCAGTTCTTC
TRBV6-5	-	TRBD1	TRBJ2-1	CASNPQGAGNEQFF	TGTGCCAGCAACCCCCAGGGGGCCGGCAATGAGCAGTTCTTC
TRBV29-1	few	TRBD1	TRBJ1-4	CSVTSTGVNEKLFF	TGCAGCGTTACGTCGACAGGGGTTAATGAAAAACTGTTTTTT
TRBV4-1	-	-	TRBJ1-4	CASSQENAGGYEKLFF	TGCGCCAGCAGCCAAGAGAACGCCGGGGGGTATGAAAAACTGTTTTTT
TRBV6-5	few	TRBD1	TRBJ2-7	CASSPRTGAYEQYF	TGTGCCAGCAGTCCTCGGACAGGGGCCTACGAGCAGTACTTC
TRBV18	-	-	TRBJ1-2	CASSPGGQFYGYTF	TGTGCCAGCTCACCGGGGGGGCAGTTCTATGGCTACACCTTC
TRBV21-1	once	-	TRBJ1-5	CASIPGQGARRSNQPQHF	TGTGCCAGCATCCCGGGACAGGGGGCGAGAAGGAGCAATCAGCCCCAGCATTTT
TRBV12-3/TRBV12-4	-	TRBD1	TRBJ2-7	CASSGTGLRRQYF	TGTGCCAGCAGTGGGACAGGGCTACGGAGGCAGTACTTC
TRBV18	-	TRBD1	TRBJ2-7	CASSRSGQGMREQYF	TGTGCCAGCTCCCGCTCGGGACAGGGGATGAGAGAGCAGTACTTC
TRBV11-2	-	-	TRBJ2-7	CASSLGGQLYEQYF	TGTGCCAGCAGCTTAGGTGGGCAACTCTACGAGCAGTACTTC
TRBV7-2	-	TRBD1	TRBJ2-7	CASSSTGTGGEFYF	TGTGCCAGCAGCTCCACCGGGACAGGGGGCGAATTCTACTTC
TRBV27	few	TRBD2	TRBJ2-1	CASSLFALAGGNEQFF	TGTGCCAGCAGTTTATTTGCCCTAGCGGGAGGGAATGAGCAGTTCTTC
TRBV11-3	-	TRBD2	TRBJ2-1	CASSLASGGFNEQFF	TGTGCCAGCAGCTTAGCTAGCGGGGGGTTTAATGAGCAGTTCTTC
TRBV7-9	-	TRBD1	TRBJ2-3	CASYTQGSTDTQYF	TGTGCCAGCTACACACAGGGGAGCACAGATACGCAGTATTTT
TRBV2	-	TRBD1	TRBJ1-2	CASKADRANYGYTF	TGTGCCAGCAAGGCGGACAGGGCTAACTATGGCTACACCTTC
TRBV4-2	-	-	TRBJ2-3	CASSPGGPVTDTQYF	TGTGCCAGCAGCCCCGGGGGGCCTGTCACAGATACGCAGTATTTT
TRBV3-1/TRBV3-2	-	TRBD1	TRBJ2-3	CASSPDRVDTQYF	TGTGCCAGCAGCCCGGACAGGGTGGATACGCAGTATTTT
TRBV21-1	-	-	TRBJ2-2	CASSTRTDTGELFF	TGTGCCAGCAGCACGCGGACAGACACCGGGGAGCTGTTTTTT
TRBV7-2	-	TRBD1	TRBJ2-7	CASTASTGSGEQYF	TGTGCCAGCACCGCATCGACAGGGTCAGGCGAGCAGTACTTC